This T cell receptor beta chain is drawn from a study of T cell repertoires in cytomegalovirus infection. About the study: Public TCR beta signatures provided an indication of both CMV infection and a matching HLA type. Study-wide findings and caveats: The cumulative frequency of public TCR beta families identified carriers of CMV plus the relevant HLA. HLA-C-restricted TCR beta clonotypes specific for CMV led the ex vivo response.

CDR3 length: 15 residues. V dropped 6 bases and J dropped 4; count of bases not matched to a gene: 8. The V gene's germline CDR1 is ENHRY and CDR2 SYGVKD. TCRdb used MiXCR to reprocess the reads, holding one entry per CDR3 protein. In the table there are roughly 280,000 distinct CDR3 sequences, around 13% of which are singletons. In the case of this clonotype: Its antigen is currently unknown.

The sequenced material came from PBMCs. The chain is built from TRBV10-3 and TRBJ2-3, with 9 bases that match TRBD2. This receptor was obtained from a human donor in good health (CMV status not recorded). Some clones in this sample may be carry-over from other donors' samples. CDR3 protein: CAIRGSGGRADTQYF. CDR3 DNA sequence: TGTGCCATCAGGGGTAGCGGGGGTAGAGCAGATACGCAGTATTTT.